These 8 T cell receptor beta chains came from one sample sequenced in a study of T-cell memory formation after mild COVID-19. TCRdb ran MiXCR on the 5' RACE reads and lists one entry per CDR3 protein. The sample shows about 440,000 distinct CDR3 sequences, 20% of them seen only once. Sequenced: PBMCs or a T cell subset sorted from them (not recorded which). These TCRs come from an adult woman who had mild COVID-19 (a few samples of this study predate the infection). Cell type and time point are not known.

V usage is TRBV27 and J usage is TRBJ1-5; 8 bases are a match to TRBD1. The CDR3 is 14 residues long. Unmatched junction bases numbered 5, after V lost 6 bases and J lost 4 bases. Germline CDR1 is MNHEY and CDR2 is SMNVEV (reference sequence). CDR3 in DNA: TGTGCCAGCAGGACAGGGGCGACGAATCAGCCCCAGCATTTT. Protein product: CASRTGATNQPQHF.

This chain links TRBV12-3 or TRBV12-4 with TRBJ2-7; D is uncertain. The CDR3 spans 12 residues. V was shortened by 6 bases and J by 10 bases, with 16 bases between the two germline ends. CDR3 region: CASSPSGVEQYF. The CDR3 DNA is TGTGCCAGCAGCCCGAGTGGGGTCGAACAGTACTTC.

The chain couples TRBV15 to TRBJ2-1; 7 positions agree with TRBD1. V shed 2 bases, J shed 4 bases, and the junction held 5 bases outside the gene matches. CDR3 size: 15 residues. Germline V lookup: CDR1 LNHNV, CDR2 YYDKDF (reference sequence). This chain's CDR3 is CATSRTGDLYNEQFF. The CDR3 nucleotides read TGTGCCACCAGCAGAACAGGGGATTTGTACAATGAGCAGTTCTTC.

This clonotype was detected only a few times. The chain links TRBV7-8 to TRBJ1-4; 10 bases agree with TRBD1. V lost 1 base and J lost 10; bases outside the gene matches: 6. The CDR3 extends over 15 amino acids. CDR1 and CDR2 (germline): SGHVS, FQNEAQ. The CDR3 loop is CASSLVSDRGVKLFF. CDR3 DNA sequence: TGTGCCAGCAGCTTAGTATCGGACAGGGGGGTAAAACTGTTTTTT.

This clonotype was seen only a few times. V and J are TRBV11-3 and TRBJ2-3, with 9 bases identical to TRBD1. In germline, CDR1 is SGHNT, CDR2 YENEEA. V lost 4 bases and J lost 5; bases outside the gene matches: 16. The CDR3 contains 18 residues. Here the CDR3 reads CASSSYHRDRVEGDTQYF. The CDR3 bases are TGTGCCAGCAGCTCCTATCACCGGGACAGGGTAGAAGGAGATACGCAGTATTTT. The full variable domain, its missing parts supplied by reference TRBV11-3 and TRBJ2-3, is EAGVVQSPRYKIIEKKQPVAFWCNPISGHNTLYWYLQNLGQGPELLIRYENEEAVDDSQLPKDRFSAERLKGVDSTLKIQPAELGDSAVYLCASSSYHRDRVEGDTQYFGPGTRLTVL.

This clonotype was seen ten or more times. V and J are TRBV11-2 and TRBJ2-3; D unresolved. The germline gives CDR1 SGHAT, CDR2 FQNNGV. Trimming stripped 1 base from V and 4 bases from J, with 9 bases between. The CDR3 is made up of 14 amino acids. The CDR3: CASSLVGGADTQYF. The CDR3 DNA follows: TGTGCCAGCAGCTTAGTGGGTGGGGCAGATACGCAGTATTTT.

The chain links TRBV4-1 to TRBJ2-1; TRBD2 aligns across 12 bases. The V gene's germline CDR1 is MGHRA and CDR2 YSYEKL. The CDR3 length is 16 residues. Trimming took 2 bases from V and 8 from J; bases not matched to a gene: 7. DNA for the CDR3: TGCGCCAGCAGCCAACTTACTAGCGGGGGGTCGGATGAGCAGTTCTTC. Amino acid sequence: CASSQLTSGGSDEQFF.

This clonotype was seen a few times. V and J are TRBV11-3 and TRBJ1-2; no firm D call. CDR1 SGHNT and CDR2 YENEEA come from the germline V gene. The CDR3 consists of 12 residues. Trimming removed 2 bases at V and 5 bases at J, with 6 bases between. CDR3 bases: TGTGCCAGCAGCTTACAGGATTATGGCTACACCTTC. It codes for CASSLQDYGYTF.